This T cell receptor beta chain was found in a study of cytomegalovirus exposure and HLA in healthy donors (dated by TCRdb to about 2017). Study-level background: According to a later analysis, one platform produced both the 110 or so validation repertoires and the approximately 660 repertoires of the first cohort. High-throughput TCR immunosequencing, statistical association of individual TCRs with disease status, and machine learning were combined to predict cytomegalovirus infection status. Besides the first cohort of 550 to 750 subjects, a separate validation cohort made up of 120 or so different subjects was used. The aim of the study was to test whether cataloging public T cell receptors could identify signatures of past pathogen exposure. What the research found in general, with its limitations: Most TCR sequences were observed very rarely across donors, whereas some public TCRs were present in many individuals. Cytomegalovirus status was reported to be diagnosed by the classifier with high specificity and sensitivity in both the original and validation cohorts. A total of fewer than 200 TCR beta chains were listed by the study as associated with cytomegalovirus. In vitro tests confirmed that a few of the cytomegalovirus-associated TCR beta chains recognize cytomegalovirus antigens. The validation cohort had no HLA typing available for a later analysis, so co-occurrence within that cohort was assessed over all 120 or so repertoires. The authors suggested that the approach could potentially be generalized to other disease states and immunological phenotypes. Subsequent analysis determined that TCRs grouped into clusters in the first cohort also showed a tendency toward co-occurrence across the 130 or so validation repertoires, and 94% of cluster scores exceeded 0.

About this clone: This clone's antigen is unknown. No qualities accompany the bases; no much larger clone lies one base away.

To prepare the library, the immunoSEQ multiplex PCR assay was applied. Per the original workflow: A statistical classification framework was built to diagnose cytomegalovirus status from the catalog of TCR beta chain sequences. TCRdb took this table from immuneACCESS and kept in-frame rearrangements with V and J called. Such tables lack part of the clones; where checked against another copy, unresolved V genes explain under half of the gap, and the rest is unexplained. V and J calls and clone size are as listed in that table; D and trimming were resolved from the DNA. The sample table holds about 21,000 clones, of which about 97% were seen once. 8.5% to 10% of the sample goes to the ten largest clones. The CDR3 spans 14 residues, from the cysteine through the phenylalanine. Only the CDR3 part of the read is kept: 42 bases, read in frame from the first base. Reading the germline V gene gives CDR1 SGHRS and CDR2 YFSETQ. The V end loses 0 bases and the J end loses 0 bases, and a stretch of 6 bases separates them.

Separate from the roughly 660-subject first cohort, the validation cohort of 90 to 150 subjects was the group to which the donors belonged. The chain is made from TRBV5-1 and TRBJ2-5; the D gene is perhaps TRBD1, on 5 matching bases. Input material: PBMCs. The sequence was collected from a man aged 25-45 years in good health and CMV-seropositive. The CDR3 here reads CASSLAGNQETQYF. The bases read TGCGCCAGCAGCTTGGCAGGGAACCAAGAGACCCAGTACTTC.